These 23 T cell receptor beta chains share one sample of origin, sequenced in a study of Ad26.COV2.S vaccination and SARS-CoV-2 variants. The assay was immunoSEQ multiplex PCR, and TCRdb's table has in-frame clones only and misses some. This table holds fewer than 400,000 clones, around 85% found once. Treatment given: approximately 18 received Ad26.COV2.S at low or high dose, single or two shots; 5 received placebo; per-sample allocation not given. Collection of the samples took place on day 63 after the first injection of vaccine or placebo. Sequencing was performed on peripheral blood, taken in a trial of Ad26.COV2.S vaccine versus placebo. These receptors all stem from a person aged 18-60 years who received the Ad26.COV2.S COVID-19 vaccine or a placebo.

This chain uses TRBV28 with TRBJ1-3; tentative D call: TRBD1 (6 bases). Trimming took 8 bases from V and 0 from J, leaving 8 bases between them. CDR1 and CDR2 from the germline V gene are MDHEN and SYDVKM. The CDR3 consists of 13 residues. Written as DNA, the CDR3 is TGTGCCAGCGGGACATTCTCTGGAAACACCATATATTTT. Residues: CASGTFSGNTIYF. The full variable domain, in which reference TRBV28 and TRBJ1-3 provide the parts outside the CDR3, is DVKVTQSSRYLVKRTGEKVFLECVQDMDHENMFWYRQDPGLGLRLIYFSYDVKMKEKGDIPEGYSVSREKKERFSLILESASTNQTSMYLCASGTFSGNTIYFGEGSWLTVV.

The genes are TRBV5-1 and TRBJ1-4; D call uncertain. V lost 1 base and J 0 bases, leaving 13 bases between the germline ends. This CDR3 region has 17 residues. Germline values: CDR1 SGHRS, CDR2 YFSETQ. CDR3 DNA: TGCGCCAGCAGCTTGTCGCCCGAGAAGGCAACTAATGAAAAACTGTTTTTT. Amino acids: CASSLSPEKATNEKLFF.

This chain connects TRBV6-5 to TRBJ2-1; TRBD1 might be the D (5 bases). The CDR3 consists of 16 residues. Looked up from germline, CDR1 is MNHEY and CDR2 is SVGAGI. V lost 4 bases and J lost 7, with 20 bases in between. This chain's CDR3 is CASSFFTGRIGNEQFF. The CDR3 DNA follows: TGTGCCAGCAGTTTCTTTACAGGCAGAATAGGGAATGAGCAGTTCTTC.

The V gene is TRBV6-5, the J gene TRBJ2-3, with 8 bases aligning to TRBD2. V lost 9 bases, J lost 6 bases, and 11 bases stayed unmatched. This CDR3 has 14 amino acids. CDR1 MNHEY and CDR2 SVGAGI come from the germline V gene. The CDR3: CASRTRTSRDTQYF. For the CDR3, the DNA is TGTGCCAGTAGGACCAGGACTAGCCGGGATACGCAGTATTTT.

The chain has TRBV4-1 and TRBJ1-6; no definite D call. CDR1 is MGHRA and CDR2 is YSYEKL in the germline V gene. CDR3 length equals 13 residues. With 0 bases removed from V and 7 bases from J, the gap between germline ends came to 4 bases. CDR3 residues: CASSQDRNSPLHF. DNA of the CDR3: TGCGCCAGCAGCCAAGACCGAAATTCACCCCTCCACTTT.

Concerning this clone itself: The junction departs from germline at one end; a sequencing error may be responsible. The chain joins TRBV12-5 to TRBJ1-4, with TRBD1 identical over 9 bases. The CDR3 length is 15 residues. Germline V gene sequence: CDR1 LGHNT, CDR2 FRNRAP. The chain's CDR3 is CASGLGQGTNEKLFF. For the CDR3, the DNA is TGTGCTAGTGGCTTGGGACAGGGCACTAATGAAAAACTGTTTTTT.

The chain carries TRBV5-6 and TRBJ1-6, with 7 nucleotides matching TRBD1. V lost 5 bases to trimming and J lost 14 bases; unmatched junction nucleotides: 19. The CDR3 length is 16 residues. From germline, CDR1 is SGHDT and CDR2 YYEEEE. CDR3 in DNA: TGTGCCAGCAGTGACTTCGGACAGGCCCGCGGGCGGTCCCTCCACTTT. Residues: CASSDFGQARGRSLHF.

The CDR3 here is CASTGDPPYSNQPQHF. The DNA for the CDR3 is TGTGCCAGCACTGGCGATCCTCCCTATAGCAATCAGCCCCAGCATTTT. The V call is TRBV6-6, the J call TRBJ1-5; D remains ambiguous. Germline values: CDR1 MNHNY, CDR2 SVGAGI (reference sequence). The CDR3 totals 16 residues. V lost 7 bases to trimming and J lost 0 bases, with 16 bases between them.

V usage is TRBV5-6 and J usage is TRBJ1-2, with 7 bases fitting TRBD1. The CDR3 totals 14 residues. Germline V lookup: CDR1 SGHDT, CDR2 YYEEEE. Trimming removed 2 bases from V and 2 bases from J; junction bases left unmatched: 3. The CDR3 here is CASSFEQGNYGYTF. The DNA for the CDR3 is TGTGCCAGCAGCTTTGAACAGGGGAACTATGGCTACACCTTC.

The CDR3 sequence: CASSRAGGGTEAFF. The CDR3 DNA is TGTGCCAGCAGCCGCGCAGGGGGCGGAACTGAAGCTTTCTTT. V usage is TRBV4-2 and J usage is TRBJ1-1; 8 bases map to TRBD1. The CDR3 is 14 residues long. CDR1 LGHNA and CDR2 YNFKEQ come from the germline V gene. The V gene end was trimmed by 4 bases and the J gene end by 5 bases; junction bases not matched to a gene: 6.

This chain joins TRBV2 and TRBJ1-3; the match to TRBD1 covers 10 bases. The germline CDR1 and CDR2 sequences are SNHLY and FYNNEI. Trimming at V came to 8 bases and at J to 5 bases, leaving 12 bases not matched to a gene. The CDR3 runs to 16 residues. This CDR3 is CASFFAPGQGRNTIYF. CDR3 sequence (DNA): TGTGCCAGCTTCTTCGCTCCGGGACAGGGGAGAAACACCATATATTTT.

The chain couples TRBV9 to TRBJ2-5; D gene ambiguous. V was clipped by 5 bases and J by 4 bases, with 12 bases between them. Germline V gene lookup returns CDR1 SGDLS and CDR2 YYNGEE. The CDR3 is 13 amino acids. In DNA form, the CDR3 reads TGTGCCAGCAGTTCAAGGACCTTAGAGACCCAGTACTTC. It translates to CASSSRTLETQYF.

The V and J genes are TRBV29-1 and TRBJ2-7; 8 nucleotides line up with TRBD2. There are 15 residues in the CDR3. Germline lookup yields CDR1 SQVTM and CDR2 ANQGSEA. J lost 5 bases, V lost 7 bases, and 16 bases had no gene match. The CDR3 is CSARGKRGIRDEQYF. The CDR3 DNA reads TGCAGCGCCCGGGGGAAGCGGGGGATCCGGGACGAGCAGTACTTC.

The chain couples TRBV5-4 to TRBJ2-1; 8 bases are shared with TRBD1. The CDR3 spans 15 residues. Trimming at V came to 4 bases and at J to 4 bases, leaving 7 bases not matched to a gene. The germline CDR1 and CDR2 sequences are SGHNT and YYREEE (reference sequence). This CDR3 reads CASSPTGDAYNEQFF. The CDR3 DNA sequence: TGTGCCAGCAGCCCGACAGGGGACGCTTACAATGAGCAGTTCTTC.

This chain uses TRBV6-2 or TRBV6-3 with TRBJ2-7; 13 positions agree with TRBD2. In germline, CDR1 is MNHEY, CDR2 SVGEGT. The trim removed 2 bases at V and 6 bases at J, leaving 7 bases unmatched. This CDR3 is built from 16 residues. The CDR3 protein is CASSYRTSGGAFEQYF. In nucleotides, the CDR3 is TGTGCCAGCAGTTACCGAACTAGCGGGGGGGCCTTCGAGCAGTACTTC.

The chain links TRBV19 to TRBJ2-7, with D possibly matching TRBD2 (6 bases). The CDR3 has 14 residues. Germline CDR1 LNHDA, CDR2 SQIVND (reference sequence). V shed 5 bases and J shed 0 bases, with 11 bases lying between them. The CDR3 region has the DNA TGTGCCAGTAGTCGCGGGACGGCCTCCTACGAGCAGTACTTC. Translation: CASSRGTASYEQYF.

For the CDR3, the DNA is TGCGCCAGCAGCTTGGGCACTGGCCTCCGCGAGCAGTACTTC. It is translated as CASSLGTGLREQYF. J is TRBJ2-7 and V is TRBV5-1; D not resolved. The CDR3 covers 14 residues. The germline V gene encodes CDR1 SGHRS and CDR2 YFSETQ. The V gene lost 0 bases and the J gene lost 6 bases, with 13 bases spanning the gap. Based on the CDR3 plus reference TRBV5-1 and TRBJ2-7, the full variable domain is KAGVTQTPRYLIKTRGQQVTLSCSPISGHRSVSWYQQTPGQGLQFLFEYFSETQRNKGNFPGRFSGRQFSNSRSEMNVSTLELGDSALYLCASSLGTGLREQYFGPGTRLTVT.

The chain couples TRBV9 to TRBJ2-7; tentative D call: TRBD1 (6 bases). The CDR3 is 16 amino acids. Germline assignment: CDR1 SGDLS and CDR2 YYNGEE. The V and J ends lost 2 bases and 2 bases respectively, with 17 bases between them. The DNA for the CDR3 is TGTGCCAGCAGCGTGGCCCCCGGGACAAACCCCTACGAGCAGTACTTC. It specifies CASSVAPGTNPYEQYF. Using reference TRBV9 and TRBJ2-7 for the parts outside the CDR3, the full variable domain is DSGVTQTPKHLITATGQRVTLRCSPRSGDLSVYWYQQSLDQGLQFLIQYYNGEERAKGNILERFSAQQFPDLHSELNLSSLELGDSALYFCASSVAPGTNPYEQYFGPGTRLTVT.

The chain couples TRBV27 to TRBJ2-1; the D gene could be TRBD1 or TRBD2 (5 bases each). Trimming removed 2 bases from V and 0 bases from J, with 11 bases in between. CDR1 is MNHEY and CDR2 is SMNVEV in the germline V gene (reference sequence). CDR3 length equals 16 residues. The CDR3 here is CASSLMGEFSYNEQFF. CDR3 coding DNA: TGTGCCAGCAGTTTAATGGGGGAATTCTCCTACAATGAGCAGTTCTTC.

The chain combines TRBV10-1 with TRBJ2-7; D is unresolved. CDR1 is WNHNN and CDR2 is SYGVQD in the germline V gene (reference sequence). The CDR3 contains 13 residues. Trimming shortened V by 8 bases and J by 2 bases, and 13 bases separated the two germline ends. CDR3: CASGAHPAYEQYF. The CDR3 bases are TGCGCCAGCGGTGCCCACCCCGCCTACGAGCAGTACTTC.

This clone was observed once. The chain joins TRBV2 to TRBJ2-3; D unclear. This CDR3 spans 13 amino acids. V was cut by 5 bases and J by 3 bases, with 9 bases left in between. Germline V gene sequence: CDR1 SNHLY, CDR2 FYNNEI. This CDR3 reads CASSPDQTDTQYF. DNA for the CDR3: TGTGCCAGCAGTCCAGACCAGACAGATACGCAGTATTTT.

This clone was detected only a few times. This chain connects TRBV11-2 to TRBJ2-5; 8 bases agree with TRBD1. Trimming at V came to 4 bases and at J to 2 bases, leaving 15 bases not matched to a gene. The germline CDR1 and CDR2 sequences are SGHAT and FQNNGV. The CDR3 sequence is 18 residues long. DNA for the CDR3: TGTGCCAGCAGCTCGTACCCCTCTTACGGGACAGGTCAAGAGACCCAGTACTTC. This gives the protein CASSSYPSYGTGQETQYF.

This clone was detected only a few times. This chain connects TRBV28 to TRBJ1-5; no firm D call. Trimming cost V 8 bases and J 3 bases, with 11 bases left between them. From germline, CDR1 is MDHEN and CDR2 SYDVKM. This CDR3 has 13 residues. The CDR3 loop is CASSGTNNQPQHF. The CDR3 DNA is TGTGCCAGCTCGGGAACGAACAATCAGCCCCAGCATTTT.